This entry lists 28 T cell receptor beta chains sequenced from one sample in a study of cytomegalovirus exposure and HLA in healthy donors. The PCR employed 60 Vbeta primers together with 13 Jbeta primers. Some clones are missing from TCRdb's copy, which holds only in-frame ones; the method was immunoSEQ multiplex PCR. The sample has fewer than 250,000 clones, around 73% seen once. Sequences were obtained from PBMCs. Receptors were obtained from a male donor in good health and CMV-seronegative.

The chain carries TRBV14 and TRBJ2-5; D is perhaps TRBD1 (6 bases). Trimming removed 0 bases at V and 1 base at J, with 12 bases between. CDR1 SGHDN and CDR2 FVKESK come from the germline V gene. The CDR3 consists of 16 residues. CDR3 bases: TGTGCCAGCAGCCAAGATCAGGGGCAGGGCCAAGAGACCCAGTACTTC. This gives the protein CASSQDQGQGQETQYF.

V is TRBV27 and J is TRBJ2-1; 16 positions match TRBD2. V lost 5 bases to trimming and J lost 16 bases; unmatched junction nucleotides: 8. Germline V CDR1 and CDR2: MNHEY, SMNVEV (reference sequence). CDR3 length: 14 amino acids. The CDR3 spells CASSPGTSGRADFF. Here the CDR3 DNA reads TGTGCCAGCAGTCCTGGGACTAGCGGGAGGGCGGACTTCTTC.

The chain links TRBV18 to TRBJ2-7; 8 positions match TRBD1. Germline-derived CDR1 and CDR2 are KGHSH and LQKENI. This CDR3 comprises 14 residues. J lost 2 bases, V lost 5 bases, and 5 bases had no gene match. In DNA, the CDR3 is TGTGCCAGCTCAACCAGGGGGCCTCCCTACGAGCAGTACTTC. It translates to CASSTRGPPYEQYF.

The chain carries TRBV27 and TRBJ1-3; 8 nucleotides align to TRBD1. The CDR3 is 14 residues long. Germline values: CDR1 MNHEY, CDR2 SMNVEV (reference sequence). V lost 4 bases and J lost 2; bases outside the gene matches: 1. This chain's CDR3 is CASSSTGAGNTIYF. In nucleotides, the CDR3 is TGTGCCAGCAGTTCGACAGGGGCTGGAAACACCATATATTTT.

J is TRBJ2-5 and V is TRBV4-1; D is perhaps TRBD2 (6 bases). The DNA end is a closer match to TRBJ2-7, so the J assignment may be wrong. Germline V CDR1 and CDR2: MGHRA, YSYEKL. The CDR3 contains 16 residues. CDR3 nucleotide sequence: TGCGCCAGCAGCCAAGCCCGGGAGAGCACCTACTACGAGCAGTACTTC. Its translation: CASSQARESTYYEQYF.

The gene calls are TRBV19 and TRBJ2-1, with D tentatively TRBD1 (6 bases). The CDR3 has 15 amino acids. Trimming stripped 6 bases from V and 4 bases from J, with 16 bases between. The germline V gene has CDR1 LNHDA and CDR2 SQIVND (reference sequence). The CDR3 reads CASRARTEKYNEQFF. The DNA for the CDR3 is TGTGCCAGTAGAGCCCGGACAGAAAAATACAATGAGCAGTTCTTC.

Only one count was recorded for this clone. The chain has TRBV4-2 and TRBJ2-3; the match to TRBD2 covers 7 bases. There are 17 residues in the CDR3. The germline gives CDR1 LGHNA, CDR2 YNFKEQ. J lost 6 bases, V lost 1 base, and 13 bases had no gene match. Here the CDR3 reads CASSQGTPAGRWDTQYF. The CDR3 DNA reads as TGTGCCAGCAGCCAAGGTACCCCAGCGGGACGGTGGGATACGCAGTATTTT.

The chain employs TRBV4-1 and TRBJ2-5; 8 bases fit TRBD1. The DNA matches TRBJ2-7 better at its end, which makes the J call doubtful. Germline values: CDR1 MGHRA, CDR2 YSYEKL. The CDR3 is made up of 14 amino acids. This chain's CDR3 is CASSPGQDSYEQYF. CDR3 nucleotides: TGCGCCAGCAGCCCGGGACAGGACTCCTACGAGCAGTACTTC.

The chain joins TRBV9 to TRBJ2-7, with D maybe TRBD1 (6 bases). The CDR3 runs to 16 residues. V was cut by 0 bases and J by 1 base, with 14 bases left in between. Germline values: CDR1 SGDLS, CDR2 YYNGEE. CDR3 DNA sequence: TGTGCCAGCAGCGTAGCTGGGGCAGGGGCTTCCTACGAGCAGTACTTC. It is translated as CASSVAGAGASYEQYF. Full variable domain (remainder filled in from reference TRBV9 and TRBJ2-7): DSGVTQTPKHLITATGQRVTLRCSPRSGDLSVYWYQQSLDQGLQFLIQYYNGEERAKGNILERFSAQQFPDLHSELNLSSLELGDSALYFCASSVAGAGASYEQYFGPGTRLTVT.

The CDR3 spells CASSGSTGVGETQYF. CDR3 nucleotide sequence: TGTGCCAGCAGTGGCTCTACGGGGGTGGGGGAGACCCAGTACTTC. The chain recombines TRBV2 with TRBJ2-5, with a tentative D call TRBD2 (6 bases). From germline, CDR1 is SNHLY and CDR2 FYNNEI. The CDR3 consists of 15 residues. Trimming removed 4 bases at V and 5 bases at J, with 17 bases between.

The table lists this clone with a few counts. J is TRBJ2-5 and V is TRBV6-1, with D tentatively TRBD2 (5 bases). This CDR3 region has 11 residues. Trimming took 6 bases from V and 7 from J, leaving 9 bases between them. Germline V gene sequence: CDR1 MNHNS, CDR2 SASEGT. The CDR3 is CASSPGGTQYF. The CDR3 DNA follows: TGTGCCAGCAGCCCCGGAGGGACCCAGTACTTC.

This clone turned up a few times. The chain combines TRBV5-4 with TRBJ2-7; 7 nucleotides match TRBD1. Germline assignment: CDR1 SGHNT and CDR2 YYREEE (reference sequence). The CDR3 is made up of 15 amino acids. V was clipped by 2 bases and J by 2 bases; unmatched bases: 7. The DNA for the CDR3 is TGTGCCAGCAGCTTACAGGACAGGAGCACCTACGAGCAGTACTTC. This encodes CASSLQDRSTYEQYF.

This chain uses TRBV25-1 with TRBJ1-1; no definite D call. V was pared by 2 bases and J by 6 bases, with 10 bases between. This CDR3 is built from 13 residues. Germline loops: CDR1 MGHDK, CDR2 SYGVNS. CDR3 coding DNA: TGTGCCAGCAGTGAACCTTCGGGAGCTGAAGCTTTCTTT. Protein sequence: CASSEPSGAEAFF.

The V gene is TRBV19, the J gene TRBJ1-1, with TRBD1 matching 9 bases. The CDR3 loop spans 13 amino acids. The ends lost 8 bases at V and 4 bases at J; junction bases unmatched: 5. The germline V gene encodes CDR1 LNHDA and CDR2 SQIVND (reference sequence). CDR3 DNA: TGTGCCAGTCGGGACAGGGAGATCACTGAAGCTTTCTTT. Translating it yields CASRDREITEAFF.

The rearrangement joins TRBV11-3 to TRBJ2-1; 10 bases agree with TRBD2. The CDR3 is made up of 16 amino acids. The germline V gene encodes CDR1 SGHNT and CDR2 YENEEA. Losses at the gene ends were 5 bases for V and 3 bases for J; bases not matched to a gene: 7. CDR3 sequence: CASSRGGTSDYNEQFF. The CDR3, as DNA: TGTGCCAGCAGCCGCGGGGGGACTAGCGACTACAATGAGCAGTTCTTC.

The chain carries TRBV11-2 and TRBJ2-7; D is unresolved. Germline values: CDR1 SGHAT, CDR2 FQNNGV. The CDR3 is made up of 13 amino acids. Trimming pared 1 base from V and 3 bases from J, leaving 7 bases between. The CDR3 region is CASSLGLNYEQYF. CDR3 in DNA: TGTGCCAGCAGCTTAGGCCTAAACTACGAGCAGTACTTC. Supplemented by reference TRBV11-2 and TRBJ2-7, the full variable domain reads EAGVAQSPRYKIIEKRQSVAFWCNPISGHATLYWYQQILGQGPKLLIQFQNNGVVDDSQLPKDRFSAERLKGVDSTLKIQPAKLEDSAVYLCASSLGLNYEQYFGPGTRLTVT.

This clone has just a few counts. The chain carries TRBV6-6 and TRBJ2-7, with a possible D match to TRBD1 (5 bases). Germline V gives CDR1 MNHNY, CDR2 SVGAGI (reference sequence). This CDR3 is 11 amino acids long. Trimming took 8 bases from V and 7 from J, leaving 12 bases between them. This CDR3 reads CASYRSQEQYF. The CDR3 DNA sequence: TGTGCCAGCTACAGGTCCCAAGAGCAGTACTTC.

The rearrangement joins TRBV5-6 to TRBJ2-7, with D possibly matching TRBD2 (5 bases). Looked up from germline, CDR1 is SGHDT and CDR2 is YYEEEE. V lost 4 bases and J 6 bases, leaving 17 bases between the germline ends. This CDR3 contains 14 residues. The CDR3 sequence: CASSAMPSAVEQYF. The CDR3 region has the DNA TGTGCCAGCAGCGCCATGCCCTCAGCGGTCGAGCAGTACTTC.

The chain joins TRBV5-6 to TRBJ1-2; D remains ambiguous. Deletions cut 2 bases from V and 8 bases from J, with 10 bases between. The CDR3 spans 12 residues. Germline lookup yields CDR1 SGHDT and CDR2 YYEEEE. For the CDR3, the DNA is TGTGCCAGCAGCTTATCCGCCGGGGGCTACACCTTC. Protein sequence: CASSLSAGGYTF.

CDR3 bases: TGTGCCAGCAGCTTGGACGGAGGTACTGAAGCTTTCTTT. Protein sequence: CASSLDGGTEAFF. This chain uses TRBV7-3 with TRBJ1-1; no reliable D call. Trimming removed 3 bases at V and 5 bases at J, with 10 bases between. This CDR3 is 13 amino acids long. Germline-derived CDR1 and CDR2 are SGHTA and FQGTGA.

V usage is TRBV2 and J usage is TRBJ1-2; TRBD1 agrees at 7 bases. V dropped 1 base and J dropped 6; count of bases not matched to a gene: 14. The CDR3 covers 17 residues. Germline V lookup: CDR1 SNHLY, CDR2 FYNNEI. The CDR3 loop is CASSEGQGIKIMHGYTF. The CDR3 DNA reads TGTGCCAGCAGTGAAGGACAGGGCATCAAGATCATGCATGGCTACACCTTC.

The chain links TRBV9 to TRBJ2-1; D possibly corresponds to TRBD2 (5 bases). Deletions cut 0 bases from V and 2 bases from J, with 9 bases between. This CDR3 has 15 amino acids. CDR1 and CDR2 from the germline V gene are SGDLS and YYNGEE. In DNA, the CDR3 is TGTGCCAGCAGCGTAGCTAGCCCTACCTACAATGAGCAGTTCTTC. This gives the protein CASSVASPTYNEQFF. Together with reference TRBV9 and TRBJ2-1, the CDR3 gives the full variable domain: DSGVTQTPKHLITATGQRVTLRCSPRSGDLSVYWYQQSLDQGLQFLIQYYNGEERAKGNILERFSAQQFPDLHSELNLSSLELGDSALYFCASSVASPTYNEQFFGPGTRLTVL.

On this clone itself: The identical CDR3 is also encoded by other nucleotide sequences in the sample. The chain employs TRBV6-1 and TRBJ2-2; D is perhaps TRBD2 (5 bases). CDR3 length equals 16 residues. V lost 0 bases and J lost 6, with 14 bases in between. Germline V gene lookup returns CDR1 MNHNS and CDR2 SASEGT. This CDR3 reads CASSEAASLRAGELFF. The CDR3, as DNA: TGTGCCAGCAGTGAAGCCGCCAGCCTGAGGGCCGGGGAGCTGTTTTTT.

J is TRBJ2-3 and V is TRBV7-2; D is perhaps TRBD2 (5 bases). V gave up 4 bases and J gave up 5 bases, with 19 bases separating them. This CDR3 has 16 residues. Germline CDR1 reads SGHTA; CDR2 reads FQGNSA. CDR3 nucleotide sequence: TGTGCCAGCAGCTCTCGGGGTTCCCCCCGAGGAGATACGCAGTATTTT. Its translation: CASSSRGSPRGDTQYF.

This chain uses TRBV19 with TRBJ1-2, with no clear D. This CDR3 region has 16 residues. Germline V gene lookup returns CDR1 LNHDA and CDR2 SQIVND (reference sequence). Trimming cost V 0 bases and J 7 bases, with 18 bases left between them. The CDR3, as DNA: TGTGCCAGTAGTATAGAGTTGCCTTCCATTCGGGGTGGCTACACCTTC. It codes for CASSIELPSIRGGYTF. Variable domain in full (rest from reference TRBV19 and TRBJ1-2): DGGITQSPKYLFRKEGQNVTLSCEQNLNHDAMYWYRQDPGQGLRLIYYSQIVNDFQKGDIAEGYSVSREKKESFPLTVTSAQKNPTAFYLCASSIELPSIRGGYTFGSGTRLTVV.

The J gene is TRBJ2-1, the V gene TRBV7-9; TRBD1 matches at 7 bases. CDR1 and CDR2 from the germline V gene are SEHNR and FQNEAQ (reference sequence). Unmatched junction bases numbered 8, after V lost 4 bases and J lost 5 bases. This CDR3 comprises 15 residues. CDR3 loop: CASSSLWGQNNEQFF. The CDR3 coding sequence is TGTGCCAGCAGCTCGTTATGGGGACAGAACAATGAGCAGTTCTTC.

The rearrangement links TRBV5-1 to TRBJ1-4; 7 nucleotides align to TRBD1. There are 16 residues in the CDR3. Losses at the gene ends were 4 bases for V and 4 bases for J; bases not matched to a gene: 10. Per the germline V gene, CDR1 is SGHRS and CDR2 is YFSETQ. The CDR3 protein is CASSLTPGQINEKLFF. For the CDR3, the DNA is TGCGCCAGCAGCCTAACGCCGGGACAGATTAATGAAAAACTGTTTTTT. Full variable domain (outside the CDR3, taken from reference TRBV5-1 and TRBJ1-4): KAGVTQTPRYLIKTRGQQVTLSCSPISGHRSVSWYQQTPGQGLQFLFEYFSETQRNKGNFPGRFSGRQFSNSRSEMNVSTLELGDSALYLCASSLTPGQINEKLFFGSGTQLSVL.

This clone came up a few times. This CDR3 is CASSEIGQSNQPQHF. The CDR3 region has the DNA TGTGCCAGCAGTGAAATAGGACAGAGCAATCAGCCCCAGCATTTT. The gene calls are TRBV6-1 and TRBJ1-5; TRBD1 might be the D (6 bases). The length of the CDR3 is 15 residues. The V gene lost 2 bases and the J gene lost 1 base, with 9 bases spanning the gap. Germline lookup yields CDR1 MNHNS and CDR2 SASEGT.